The 17 T cell receptor beta chains listed next were all sequenced from one sample in a study of blood T cell repertoires in COVID-19. Libraries were prepared by immunoSEQ multiplex PCR; TCRdb keeps only in-frame clonotypes and omits some of them. The sample has over 150,000 clones; around 86% are singletons. Sequenced: peripheral blood. The origin of the receptors is a man between 60 and 75 years old with COVID-19, enrolled during active disease.

This chain links TRBV30 with TRBJ1-4; TRBD1 aligns across 9 bases. J gave up 4 bases and V 2 bases, and 2 bases lay outside the gene matches. Germline V gene sequence: CDR1 GTSNPN, CDR2 SVGIG (reference sequence). The CDR3 is made up of 14 amino acids. CDR3 DNA: TGTGCCTGGAGTTGGACAGGGGTTAATGAAAAACTGTTTTTT. Translated, it gives CAWSWTGVNEKLFF.

The genes are TRBV11-3 and TRBJ1-2; TRBD1 agrees at 12 bases. The V segment lost 5 bases and the J segment 8 bases; nucleotides outside the gene matches: 3. Germline V lookup: CDR1 SGHNT, CDR2 YENEEA. The CDR3 contains 13 residues. This chain's CDR3 is CASSPGTGGGYTF. CDR3 DNA sequence: TGTGCCAGCAGCCCCGGGACAGGGGGCGGCTACACCTTC.

The rearrangement links TRBV7-9 to TRBJ1-2; 7 bases are shared with TRBD1. The CDR3 totals 16 residues. The trim removed 5 bases at V and 2 bases at J, leaving 11 bases unmatched. Germline CDR1 SEHNR, CDR2 FQNEAQ (reference sequence). This chain's CDR3 is CASSGRRGTENYGYTF. As DNA, the CDR3 is TGTGCCAGCAGCGGAAGGCGCGGGACAGAGAACTATGGCTACACCTTC. Combining the CDR3 with reference TRBV7-9 and TRBJ1-2 gives the whole variable domain DTGVSQNPRHKITKRGQNVTFRCDPISEHNRLYWYRQTLGQGPEFLTYFQNEAQLEKSRLLSDRFSAERPKGSFSTLEIQRTEQGDSAMYLCASSGRRGTENYGYTFGSGTRLTVV.

V and J are TRBV3-1 (or the pseudogene TRBV3-2) and TRBJ2-2; 14 positions match TRBD2. The CDR3 runs 19 residues. Germline-derived CDR1 and CDR2 are LGHDT and YNNKEL (reference sequence). J gave up 6 bases and V 1 base, and 10 bases lay outside the gene matches. Here the CDR3 reads CASSQAGTSGGGPAGELFF. The CDR3 nucleotides are TGTGCCAGCAGCCAAGCCGGGACTAGCGGGGGAGGGCCGGCCGGGGAGCTGTTTTTT.

This rearrangement joins TRBV10-3 to TRBJ2-1, with 10 bases lining up with TRBD2. Germline loops: CDR1 ENHRY, CDR2 SYGVKD. With V trimmed by 9 bases and J by 4 bases, 9 bases remained unmatched. This CDR3 has 15 residues. The CDR3 region has the DNA TGTGCCATAGGCACGAGCGGGGGGGCGTACAATGAGCAGTTCTTC. Translation gives CAIGTSGGAYNEQFF.

This chain joins TRBV10-3 and TRBJ2-3; D is uncertain. V was pared by 2 bases and J by 2 bases, with 5 bases between. The germline V gene encodes CDR1 ENHRY and CDR2 SYGVKD. The CDR3 spans 13 residues. The DNA of the CDR3 is TGTGCCATCAGTGAGGCGTTCACAGATACGCAGTATTTT. Amino acids: CAISEAFTDTQYF.

This chain connects TRBV28 to TRBJ1-2, with D unclear. This CDR3 region has 14 residues. V was cut by 1 base and J by 0 bases, with 6 bases left in between. CDR1 MDHEN and CDR2 SYDVKM come from the germline V gene. CDR3 bases: TGTGCCAGCAGTTTATCACAGCCTAACTATGGCTACACCTTC. Encoded protein: CASSLSQPNYGYTF.

The CDR3 reads CASSQELSASGSSDEQFF. CDR3 in DNA: TGTGCCAGCAGCCAAGAATTGTCCGCGAGCGGGTCTTCGGATGAGCAGTTCTTC. This chain uses TRBV3-1 (or the pseudogene TRBV3-2) with TRBJ2-1; TRBD2 might be the D (6 bases). There are 18 residues in the CDR3. The V end lost 0 bases, the J end lost 8 bases, and 23 bases lay between the germline ends. Germline V lookup: CDR1 LGHDT, CDR2 YNNKEL (reference sequence).

The chain employs TRBV19 and TRBJ1-1, with D hard to call. The CDR3 extends over 12 amino acids. V shed 4 bases and J shed 4 bases, with 7 bases lying between them. Germline CDR1 LNHDA, CDR2 SQIVND (reference sequence). CDR3 region: CASSTRSTEAFF. The CDR3 coding sequence is TGTGCCAGTAGTACCCGTAGCACTGAAGCTTTCTTT.

The rearrangement uses TRBV12-5 and TRBJ2-1; 10 nucleotides line up with TRBD1. V was clipped by 6 bases and J by 6 bases; unmatched bases: 8. This CDR3 comprises 15 residues. Germline V gene sequence: CDR1 LGHNT, CDR2 FRNRAP. The CDR3 loop reads CASGKRGQGLNEQFF. In DNA form, the CDR3 reads TGTGCTAGTGGCAAGAGGGGACAGGGGCTCAATGAGCAGTTCTTC.

This chain uses TRBV4-1 with TRBJ2-7, with TRBD1 identical over 9 bases. The trim removed 4 bases at V and 2 bases at J, leaving 9 bases unmatched. CDR3 length: 16 amino acids. The germline V gene encodes CDR1 MGHRA and CDR2 YSYEKL. The CDR3 nucleotides are TGCGCCAGCAGCCTAACAGCGGGACAGGGAACCTACGAGCAGTACTTC. Translating it yields CASSLTAGQGTYEQYF.

J is TRBJ2-1 and V is TRBV29-1, with D perhaps TRBD1 (6 bases). This CDR3 has 14 residues. V was clipped by 7 bases and J by 4 bases, with 17 bases between them. In germline, CDR1 is SQVTM, CDR2 ANQGSEA. The CDR3 DNA reads as TGCAGCGCCCGGCCCGGGACAAATTACAATGAGCAGTTCTTC. The encoded protein is CSARPGTNYNEQFF.

V gene TRBV18 combines with J gene TRBJ2-1, with no clear D. V lost 3 bases and J 15 bases, leaving 15 bases between the germline ends. Germline CDR1 KGHSH, CDR2 LQKENI. This CDR3 has 12 residues. CDR3: CASSPQADTSFF. In nucleotides, the CDR3 is TGTGCCAGCTCACCCCAGGCCGATACCTCGTTCTTC.

The V call is TRBV28, the J call TRBJ1-1, with D uncertain. The germline V and J ends were trimmed by 3 bases and 0 bases, with 8 bases remaining between them. This CDR3 contains 14 residues. Germline loops: CDR1 MDHEN, CDR2 SYDVKM. This CDR3 is CASSFPGMNTEAFF. The CDR3 DNA reads as TGTGCCAGCAGTTTCCCCGGTATGAACACTGAAGCTTTCTTT. Full variable domain (rest looked up from reference TRBV28 and TRBJ1-1): DVKVTQSSRYLVKRTGEKVFLECVQDMDHENMFWYRQDPGLGLRLIYFSYDVKMKEKGDIPEGYSVSREKKERFSLILESASTNQTSMYLCASSFPGMNTEAFFGQGTRLTVV.

The J gene is TRBJ2-3, the V gene TRBV5-1; D unclear. The V end was cut by 0 bases, the J end by 5 bases, with 7 bases between. The CDR3 has 13 residues. Germline V gene lookup returns CDR1 SGHRS and CDR2 YFSETQ. The CDR3 coding sequence is TGCGCCAGCAGCTTGGATCTTAAAGATACGCAGTATTTT. Translating gives CASSLDLKDTQYF.

This chain joins TRBV9 and TRBJ2-7; D possibly corresponds to TRBD2 (6 bases). Trimming pared 5 bases from V and 2 bases from J, leaving 26 bases between. The CDR3 spans 18 residues. Germline V CDR1 and CDR2: SGDLS, YYNGEE. The CDR3 spells CASSVRGRGLPRTYEQYF. CDR3 bases: TGTGCCAGCAGTGTAAGAGGAAGGGGACTCCCGAGAACCTACGAGCAGTACTTC.

This clone was counted between two and nine times. The chain uses TRBV29-1 and TRBJ2-2; D may be TRBD1 (5 bases). This CDR3 has 12 amino acids. V was clipped by 3 bases and J by 6 bases, with 8 bases between them. CDR1 and CDR2 from the germline V gene are SQVTM and ANQGSEA. The CDR3 sequence is CSVDEQAGELFF. The CDR3 DNA reads as TGCAGCGTTGATGAACAGGCCGGGGAGCTGTTTTTT.